This T cell receptor (beta chain) was identified during a study of PD-1 blockade in mismatch repair-deficient tumors. Time point of the sample: roughly ten-day in vitro stimulation with candidate neoantigen peptide 4. Sequencing was performed with immunoSEQ multiplex PCR; in TCRdb, only in-frame clones are kept and a portion is missing. The sample has some 14,000 clones, approximately 80% seen once. The CDR3 has 14 amino acids. CDR1 and CDR2 from the germline V gene are MDHEN and SYDVKM. Trimming cost V 5 bases and J 3 bases, with 8 bases left between them. A word on this clone: Its target is unknown.

The sequence derives from an adult with mismatch repair-deficient cancer. The rearrangement joins TRBV28 to TRBJ2-6, with D unclear. The input for sequencing was cells cultured in vitro, taken from a patient treated with pembrolizumab. CDR3 residues: CASSPSRGANVLTF. The CDR3 coding sequence is TGTGCCAGCAGTCCGTCCCGTGGGGCCAACGTCCTGACTTTC.